This TCR beta chain derives from a study of cytomegalovirus exposure and HLA in healthy donors (dated by TCRdb to about 2017). A note on the overall study: According to an earlier analysis of around 600 of the donors, 150 million to 200 million T cells yielded 120 million or so unique TCR beta sequences and 276 Gb of sequence data. An early release that covered about 640 HLA-typed donors contained approximately 300 gigabases of sequencing data and roughly 84 million unique TCR sequences. Among the roughly 400 genotyped donors, around 81% belonged to the genetic ancestry cluster associated with self-reported Caucasian donors. The aim of the study was to test whether cataloging public T cell receptors could identify signatures of past pathogen exposure. The study profiled the T cell repertoires of hundreds of subjects by immunosequencing and related them to cytomegalovirus serostatus. Besides the first cohort of 500 to 700 subjects, a separate validation cohort made up of roughly 120 different subjects was used. High-throughput TCR immunosequencing, statistical association of individual TCRs with disease status, and machine learning were combined to predict cytomegalovirus infection status. To study patterns of TCR occurrence, a later analysis re-analyzed previously published TCR beta repertoires from 650 to 750 donors and added high-resolution HLA genotyping. In the later analysis, no new phenotypic data were used to find candidate immune exposures; instead, reliance was placed on TCR beta sequences and their occurrence across donors. An earlier analysis of approximately 500 of the donors applied high-throughput TCR beta sequencing to assess whether each TCR beta V gene segment acted as functional or pseudogenic. Donor age, sex, ethnicity and CMV serostatus were collected together with the repertoire data. A later genetic analysis used genome-wide SNP genotypes for about three fifths of the 666 donors, treating that subset as a discovery cohort. Every repertoire in the discovery cohort had been generated on one and the same sequencing platform. HLA typing included class I and class II loci at four-digit resolution. Typing coverage varied by locus: roughly 629-640 donors for A, B, C, DRB1 and DQB1; more than 500 for DQA1; approximately 570 for DPA1; 450 to 480 for DPB1. Five DR-DQ haplotypes were treated as single units for association and clustering because of strong linkage in the cohort. Across some 400 genotyped donors of the cohort, an average of about 220,000 unique TCR beta nucleotide sequences per donor were sequenced, and 15% to 20% of those sequences were non-productive. The full study reports these points: Most CMV-associated TCR beta chains appeared to be HLA-restricted in a later analysis, and the HLA associations seemed to be driven largely by CMV exposure. In this cohort, only TCR beta chains were sequenced, and detectable features were limited by the absence of alpha or paired-chain data. Broadly in line with IMGT annotations, most TCR beta V segments showed up in productive rearrangements about 87% or about 30% of the time in an earlier analysis of some 590 of the donors. In a later analysis, 16,951 TCR beta sequences were associated with specific HLA alleles at a false discovery rate of 0.05. Presence/absence analyses assumed roughly uniform sequencing depth across donors, an assumption that may not hold. CMV serostatus was the only immune exposure information available for the cohort. Several of the top co-occurrence clusters appeared to be linked to parvovirus B19, influenza, CMV and Epstein-Barr virus, according to a later analysis. Because counts were too low, seventeen rarely observed V segments, including chromosome 9 orphons, were left out of the earlier analysis of about 620 of the donors. The 87-base-pair reads could not distinguish some IMGT-functional V segments, including TRBV6-2 and TRBV6-3, so those segments were excluded. In vitro tests confirmed that a few of the cytomegalovirus-associated TCR beta chains recognize cytomegalovirus antigens. Correlated functional status among segregating V segments might reflect linkage disequilibrium, but an unknown experimental factor could not be ruled out. When HLA alleles, especially DR and DQ, strongly co-occurred, TCR associations were difficult to assign to individual alleles. Compared with the 666-donor mean, donors in an Asian-associated ancestry cluster had fewer N-insertions in productive TCRs, according to a later genetic analysis. It was suggested by the authors that the approach could potentially be generalized to other disease states and immunological phenotypes. An association between a missense DCLRE1C variant and V-gene and J-gene trimming of TCR beta chains was found in a later genetic analysis and replicated in an independent cohort. A further reported finding was that TCR beta sequences accurately predicted the HLA-A and HLA-B alleles for most subjects in the first cohort. A cluster of highly shared sequence variants was judged likely to represent a technical artifact of the sequencing pipeline. In a later analysis, TCR association rates were found to vary across HLA loci, with the most associated TCRs seen for DRB1 alleles and the fewest for HLA-C alleles. In a later analysis, HLA-associated TCR beta chains were found to be more clonally expanded and to have lower generation probabilities than equally common non-associated chains. Because HLA typing was missing for some donors at each locus, association tests included only the typed subset. Across donors, most TCR sequences were observed very rarely, whereas some public TCRs were present in many individuals. The classifier was reported to diagnose cytomegalovirus status with high specificity and sensitivity in both the original and validation cohorts. A total of roughly 160 TCR beta chains were listed by the study as associated with cytomegalovirus.

This clone was detected a few times. The specificity of this receptor is unknown. Per-base qualities were not stored, and no clone one base away is much larger. In total, about 650 healthy bone marrow donors made up the cohort. All cohort members were sampled while nominally healthy, although unrecorded immune exposures were likely present. Of the 600 to 750 cohort members, around 310 had a positive CMV serostatus and 352 had a negative one, while no CMV serostatus was recorded for the donor. Every donor gave a peripheral blood sample, and the peripheral blood mononuclear cells from that sample were used for TCR beta sequencing. Genomic DNA was extracted from the blood cell samples with the Qiagen DNeasy Blood Extraction Kit. The library was built by means of the immunoSEQ multiplex PCR assay. The multiplex PCR relied on a mix of 60 forward primers for TCR Vbeta segments and 13 reverse primers for TCR Jbeta segments. The CDR3 region of rearranged TCR beta genes was amplified from genomic DNA by a multiplex PCR assay. The amplified TCR beta libraries were sequenced on the Illumina HiSeq System as 87-base-pair reads. Per the source publication's procedure: In a later analysis, tens of millions of unique TCR beta chains were counted across the approximately 620 repertoires, and roughly 11 million of these chains were shared by at least two donors. To remove PCR and sequencing errors, raw reads were error-corrected and collapsed into unique sequences using a nearest-neighbor algorithm that merged closely related sequences. To assign V, D and J gene segments, CDR3 sequences were aligned to IMGT reference sequences. Each retained sequence needed at least a six-nucleotide match to both a V gene segment and a J gene segment. Rearrangements were called productive when the CDR3 lacked stop codons and stayed in frame with V and J; all others were non-productive. CDR3 was defined according to IMGT convention as the region running from the second conserved V-encoded cysteine to the conserved J-encoded phenylalanine. The earlier analysis of fewer than 750 of the donors excluded sequences that lacked an unambiguous match to a single V gene segment. In an earlier analysis of approximately 590 of the donors, V segments were called functional above 56.7% productive rearrangements and were called segregating when the between-donor standard deviation exceeded 5%. A statistical classification framework was built to diagnose cytomegalovirus status from the catalog of TCR beta chain sequences. V and J gene assignment, in a later analysis, came from comparing TCR nucleotide sequences with IMGT/GENE-DB human TR gene sequences. In a later analysis, CDR3 sequences and most-parsimonious VDJ recombination scenarios were assigned using the TCRdist pipeline. In a later analysis, each TCR beta chain was defined by its CDR3 amino acid sequence together with its V-gene family, and reads lacking a unique V-gene family were excluded. A later analysis removed 592 highly shared, low-generation-probability nucleotide sequences to deal with suspected cross-contamination and a sequencing artifact. In a later analysis, a clonal expansion index was calculated for each public chain from normalized within-repertoire ranks of inferred template counts. In a later analysis, generation probabilities were computed with a VDJ recombination model fitted to out-of-frame rearrangements, and the resulting probabilities were checked against IGoR. In a later analysis, TCR-TCR, TCR-HLA and TCR-CMV co-occurrence was scored with hypergeometric tests, and a repertoire-size bias correction was applied to TCR pairs. A later analysis estimated false discovery rates by permuting HLA or CMV assignments 20 times. In a later analysis, co-occurring TCRs were grouped using DBSCAN, and TCRdist sequence similarity was added for clustering within HLA-allele-positive subsets. For co-occurrence clustering, repertoires with fewer than 30,000 or more than 120,000 public chains were excluded, along with roughly five repertoires with anomalous nucleotide sharing. TCRdb obtained this table from immuneACCESS and retained in-frame rearrangements with V and J assigned. These tables miss some clones; where compared with another copy, unresolved V genes account for less than half of the shortfall, and the remainder is unexplained. The DNA gave D and trimming, while V, J and clone size come from that table. In this sample the table shows 150,000 to 200,000 clones, over 75% of which occur a single time. About 2% of the sample goes to the ten largest clones.

CDR1 and CDR2, per the germline V gene (reference sequence), are MNHNY and SVGAGI. Trimming takes 2 bases from V and 6 bases from J, and the germline ends sit 16 bases apart. The cysteine opens and the phenylalanine closes a CDR3 of 15 amino acids. The kept DNA is CDR3 alone, 45 bases in frame from the first base. The specimen was PBMCs. The sequence was obtained from a human donor in good health. This chain is built from TRBV6-6 and TRBJ1-2; TRBD1 might be the D gene, on 6 matching bases. The base sequence is TGTGCCAGCAGTTACGGGGCAGGGGCAGGTCATGGCTACACCTTC. Its coded protein is CASSYGAGAGHGYTF.